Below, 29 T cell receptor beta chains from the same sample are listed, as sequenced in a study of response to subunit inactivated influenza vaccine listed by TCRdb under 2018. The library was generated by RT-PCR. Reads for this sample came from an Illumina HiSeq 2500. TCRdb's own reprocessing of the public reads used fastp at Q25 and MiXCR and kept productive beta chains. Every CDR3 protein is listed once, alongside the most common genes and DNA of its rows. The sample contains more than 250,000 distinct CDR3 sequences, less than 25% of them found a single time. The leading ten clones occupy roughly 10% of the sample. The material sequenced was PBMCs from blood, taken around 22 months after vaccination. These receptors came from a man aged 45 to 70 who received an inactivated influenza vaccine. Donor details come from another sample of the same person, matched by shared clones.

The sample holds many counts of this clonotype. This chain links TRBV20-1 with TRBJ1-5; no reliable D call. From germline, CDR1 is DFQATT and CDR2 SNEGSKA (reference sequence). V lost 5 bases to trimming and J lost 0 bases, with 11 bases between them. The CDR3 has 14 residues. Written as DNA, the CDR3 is TGCAGTGCTGGGTTCACCTATAGCAATCAGCCCCAGCATTTT. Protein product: CSAGFTYSNQPQHF.

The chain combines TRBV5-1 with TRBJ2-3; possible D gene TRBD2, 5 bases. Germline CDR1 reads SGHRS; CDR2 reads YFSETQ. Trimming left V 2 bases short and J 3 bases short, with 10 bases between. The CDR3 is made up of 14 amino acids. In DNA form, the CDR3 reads TGCGCCAGCAGCTTCTCTAGCAGGACAGATACGCAGTATTTT. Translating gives CASSFSSRTDTQYF.

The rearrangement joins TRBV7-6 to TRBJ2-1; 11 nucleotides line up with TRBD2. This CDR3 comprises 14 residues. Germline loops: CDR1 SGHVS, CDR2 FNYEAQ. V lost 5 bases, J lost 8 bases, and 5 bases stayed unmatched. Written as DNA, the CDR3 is TGTGCCAGCAGCAGACTAGCGGGATACGATGAGCAGTTCTTC. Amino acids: CASSRLAGYDEQFF.

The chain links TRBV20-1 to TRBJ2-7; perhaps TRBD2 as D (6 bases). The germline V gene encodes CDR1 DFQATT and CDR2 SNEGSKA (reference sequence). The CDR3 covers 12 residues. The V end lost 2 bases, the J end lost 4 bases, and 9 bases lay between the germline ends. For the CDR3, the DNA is TGCAGTGCTAGATATGGGGGGTACGAGCAGTACTTC. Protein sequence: CSARYGGYEQYF.

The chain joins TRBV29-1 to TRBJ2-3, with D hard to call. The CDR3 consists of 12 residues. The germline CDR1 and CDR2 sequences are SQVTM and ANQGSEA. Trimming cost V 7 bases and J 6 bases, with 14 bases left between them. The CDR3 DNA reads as TGCAGCGCTTCTGTAGGACGGGATACGCAGTATTTT. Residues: CSASVGRDTQYF.

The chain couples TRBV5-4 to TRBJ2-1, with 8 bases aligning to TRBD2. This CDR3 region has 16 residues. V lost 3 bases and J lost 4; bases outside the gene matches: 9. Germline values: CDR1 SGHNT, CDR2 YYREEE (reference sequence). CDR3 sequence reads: CASSSQTSAGYNEQFF. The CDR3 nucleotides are TGTGCCAGCAGCTCCCAGACTAGCGCGGGGTACAATGAGCAGTTCTTC.

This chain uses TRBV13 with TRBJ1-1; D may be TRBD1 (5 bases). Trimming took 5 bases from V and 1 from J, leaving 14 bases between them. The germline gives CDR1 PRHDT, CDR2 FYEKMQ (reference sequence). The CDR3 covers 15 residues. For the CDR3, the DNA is TGTGCCAGCAGCCAATGGGAAGGGGCGAACACTGAAGCTTTCTTT. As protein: CASSQWEGANTEAFF.

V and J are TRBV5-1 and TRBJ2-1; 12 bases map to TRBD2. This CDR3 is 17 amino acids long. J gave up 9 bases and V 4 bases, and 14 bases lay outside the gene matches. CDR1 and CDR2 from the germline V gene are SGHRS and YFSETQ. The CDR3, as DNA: TGCGCCAGCAGCCTGACGACTAGCGGGGGCCTAATGAGTGAGCAGTTCTTC. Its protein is CASSLTTSGGLMSEQFF.

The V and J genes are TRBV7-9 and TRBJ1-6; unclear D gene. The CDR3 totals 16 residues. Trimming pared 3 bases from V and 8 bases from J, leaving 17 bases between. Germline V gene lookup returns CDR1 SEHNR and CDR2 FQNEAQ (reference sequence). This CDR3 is CASSFALIGFDSPLHF. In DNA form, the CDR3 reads TGTGCCAGCAGCTTTGCTTTAATAGGGTTTGATTCACCCCTCCACTTT.

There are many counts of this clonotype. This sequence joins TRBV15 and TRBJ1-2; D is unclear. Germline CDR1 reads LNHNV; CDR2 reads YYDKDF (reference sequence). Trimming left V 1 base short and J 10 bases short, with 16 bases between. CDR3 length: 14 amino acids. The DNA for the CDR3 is TGTGCCACCAGCAGAGTAGACATGTCAGTACCCTACACCTTC. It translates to CATSRVDMSVPYTF.

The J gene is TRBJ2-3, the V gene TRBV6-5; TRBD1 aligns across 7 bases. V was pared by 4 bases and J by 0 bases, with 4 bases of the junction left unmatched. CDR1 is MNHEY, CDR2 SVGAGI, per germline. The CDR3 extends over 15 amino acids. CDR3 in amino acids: CASSSTGSSTDTQYF. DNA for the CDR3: TGTGCCAGCAGTTCGACAGGGTCTAGCACAGATACGCAGTATTTT.

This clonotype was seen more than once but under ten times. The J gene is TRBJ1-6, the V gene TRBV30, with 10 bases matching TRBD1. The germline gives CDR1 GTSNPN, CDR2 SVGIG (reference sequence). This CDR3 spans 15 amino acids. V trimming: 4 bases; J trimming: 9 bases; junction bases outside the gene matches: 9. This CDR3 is CAWTSGTGVSSPLHF. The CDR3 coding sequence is TGTGCCTGGACCTCCGGGACAGGGGTTAGTTCACCCCTCCACTTT.

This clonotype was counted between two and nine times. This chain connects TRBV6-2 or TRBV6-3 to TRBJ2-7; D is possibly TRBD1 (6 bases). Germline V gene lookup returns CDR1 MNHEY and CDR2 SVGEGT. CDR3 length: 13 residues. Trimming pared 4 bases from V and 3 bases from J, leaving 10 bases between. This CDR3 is CASSWNRVYEQYF. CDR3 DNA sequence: TGTGCCAGCAGTTGGAACAGGGTCTACGAGCAGTACTTC.

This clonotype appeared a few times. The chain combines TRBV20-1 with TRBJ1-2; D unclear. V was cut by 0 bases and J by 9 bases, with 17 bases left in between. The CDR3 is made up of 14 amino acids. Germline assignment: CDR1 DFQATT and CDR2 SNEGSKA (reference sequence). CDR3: CSARDPRNPLCYTF. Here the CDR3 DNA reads TGCAGTGCTAGAGATCCCAGAAACCCTCTTTGCTACACCTTC.

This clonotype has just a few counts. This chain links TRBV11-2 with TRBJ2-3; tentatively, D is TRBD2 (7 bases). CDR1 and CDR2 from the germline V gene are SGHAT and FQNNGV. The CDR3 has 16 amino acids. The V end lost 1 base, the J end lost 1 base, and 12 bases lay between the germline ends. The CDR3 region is CASSLVGGAGTDTQYF. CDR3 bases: TGTGCCAGCAGCTTAGTGGGGGGGGCTGGCACAGATACGCAGTATTTT.

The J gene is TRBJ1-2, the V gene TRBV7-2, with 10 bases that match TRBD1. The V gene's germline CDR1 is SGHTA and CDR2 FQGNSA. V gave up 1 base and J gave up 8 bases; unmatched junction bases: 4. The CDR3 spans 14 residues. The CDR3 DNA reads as TGTGCCAGCAGCTTAGGACAGGGGGCTTCGGGCTACACCTTC. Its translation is CASSLGQGASGYTF.

The CDR3 sequence: CSAREVQDTQYF. The CDR3 DNA reads as TGCAGTGCTAGAGAGGTGCAAGATACGCAGTATTTT. The gene calls are TRBV20-1 and TRBJ2-3; no clear D gene. The length of the CDR3 is 12 residues. Per germline, CDR1 DFQATT and CDR2 SNEGSKA (reference sequence). Trimming pared 0 bases from V and 5 bases from J, leaving 6 bases between.

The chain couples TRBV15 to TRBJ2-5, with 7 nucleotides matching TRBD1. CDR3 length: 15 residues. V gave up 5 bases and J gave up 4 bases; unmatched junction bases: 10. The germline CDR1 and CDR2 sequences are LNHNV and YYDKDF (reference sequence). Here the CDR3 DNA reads TGTGCCACCAGCCGGTTAGGGGGCGGCGGAGAGACCCAGTACTTC. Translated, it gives CATSRLGGGGETQYF.

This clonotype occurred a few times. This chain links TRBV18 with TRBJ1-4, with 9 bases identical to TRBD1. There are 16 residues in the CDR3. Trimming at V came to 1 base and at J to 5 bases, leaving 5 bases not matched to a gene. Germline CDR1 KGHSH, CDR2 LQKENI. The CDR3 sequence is CASSPRGTGLNEKLFF. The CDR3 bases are TGTGCCAGCTCACCACGGGGGACAGGGTTGAATGAAAAACTGTTTTTT.

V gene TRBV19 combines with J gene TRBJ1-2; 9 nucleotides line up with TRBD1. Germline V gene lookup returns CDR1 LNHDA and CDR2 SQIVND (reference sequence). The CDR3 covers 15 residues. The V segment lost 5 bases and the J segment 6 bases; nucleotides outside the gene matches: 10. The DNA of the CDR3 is TGTGCCAGTAGTCCCGGGACAGGGAGAATCCATGGCTACACCTTC. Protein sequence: CASSPGTGRIHGYTF.

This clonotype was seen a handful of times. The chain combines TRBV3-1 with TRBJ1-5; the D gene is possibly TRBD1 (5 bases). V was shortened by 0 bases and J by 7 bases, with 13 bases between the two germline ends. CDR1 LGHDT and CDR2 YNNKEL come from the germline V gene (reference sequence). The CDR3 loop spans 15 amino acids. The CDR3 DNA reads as TGTGCCAGCAGCCAAGAACACAGGCTGGGACAGCCCCAGCATTTT. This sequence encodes CASSQEHRLGQPQHF.

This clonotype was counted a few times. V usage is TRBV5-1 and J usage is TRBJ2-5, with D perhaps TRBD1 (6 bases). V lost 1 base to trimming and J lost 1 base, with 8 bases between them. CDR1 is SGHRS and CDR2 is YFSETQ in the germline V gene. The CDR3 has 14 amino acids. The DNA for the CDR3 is TGCGCCAGCAGCTTGAGGGACACCCAAGAGACCCAGTACTTC. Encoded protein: CASSLRDTQETQYF. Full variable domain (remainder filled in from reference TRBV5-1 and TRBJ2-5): KAGVTQTPRYLIKTRGQQVTLSCSPISGHRSVSWYQQTPGQGLQFLFEYFSETQRNKGNFPGRFSGRQFSNSRSEMNVSTLELGDSALYLCASSLRDTQETQYFGPGTRLLVL.

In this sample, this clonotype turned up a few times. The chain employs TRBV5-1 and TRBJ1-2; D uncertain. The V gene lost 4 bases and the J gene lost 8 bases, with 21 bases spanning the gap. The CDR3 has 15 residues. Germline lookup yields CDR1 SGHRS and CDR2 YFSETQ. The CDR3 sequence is CASSTRAYSSWGYTF. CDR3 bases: TGCGCCAGCAGCACGAGAGCCTACTCATCCTGGGGCTACACCTTC.

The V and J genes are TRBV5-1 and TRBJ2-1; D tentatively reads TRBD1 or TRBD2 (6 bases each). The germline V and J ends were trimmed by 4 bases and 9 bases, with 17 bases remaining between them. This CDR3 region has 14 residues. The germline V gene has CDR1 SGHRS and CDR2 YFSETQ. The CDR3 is CASSLRKWGAEQFF. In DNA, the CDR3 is TGCGCCAGCAGCCTCCGGAAGTGGGGGGCTGAGCAGTTCTTC.

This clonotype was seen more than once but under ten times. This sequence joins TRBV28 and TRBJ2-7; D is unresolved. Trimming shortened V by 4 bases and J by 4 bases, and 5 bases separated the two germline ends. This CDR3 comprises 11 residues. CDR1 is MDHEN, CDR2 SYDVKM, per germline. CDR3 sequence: CASSSKYEQYF. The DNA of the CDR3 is TGTGCCAGCAGTTCCAAATACGAGCAGTACTTC.

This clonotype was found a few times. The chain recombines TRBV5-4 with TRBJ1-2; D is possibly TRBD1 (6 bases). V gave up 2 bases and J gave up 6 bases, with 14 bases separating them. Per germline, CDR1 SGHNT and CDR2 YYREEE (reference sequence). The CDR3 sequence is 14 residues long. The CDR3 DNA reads TGTGCCAGCAGCTTAGACGGGGGCGCCGATGGCTACACCTTC. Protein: CASSLDGGADGYTF.

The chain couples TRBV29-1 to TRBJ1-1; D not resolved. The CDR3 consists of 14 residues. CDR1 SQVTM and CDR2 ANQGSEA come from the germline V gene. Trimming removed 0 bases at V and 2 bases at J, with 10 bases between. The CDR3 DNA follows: TGCAGCGTTGAAGATCGGAGGAGCAACACTGAAGCTTTCTTT. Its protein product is CSVEDRRSNTEAFF.

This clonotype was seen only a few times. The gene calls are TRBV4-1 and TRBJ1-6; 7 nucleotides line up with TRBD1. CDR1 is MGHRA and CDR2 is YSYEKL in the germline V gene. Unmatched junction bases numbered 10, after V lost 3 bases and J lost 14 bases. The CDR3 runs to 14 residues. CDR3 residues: CASSQPATGKALHF. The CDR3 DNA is TGCGCCAGCAGCCAGCCAGCGACAGGGAAGGCCCTCCACTTT.

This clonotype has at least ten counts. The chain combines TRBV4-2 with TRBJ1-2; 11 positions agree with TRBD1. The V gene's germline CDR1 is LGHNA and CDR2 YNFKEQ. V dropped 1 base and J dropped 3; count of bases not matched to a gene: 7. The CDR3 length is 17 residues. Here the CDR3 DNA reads TGTGCCAGCAGCCAAGTTTTTCAGGGACAGGGGGACTATGGCTACACCTTC. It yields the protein CASSQVFQGQGDYGYTF.